This T cell receptor (beta chain) was sequenced in a study of T cell responses to AZD1222 COVID-19 vaccine. Data came from immunoSEQ multiplex PCR; TCRdb stores just in-frame clones and leaves some out. The table has 120,000 or so clones, 92% seen once. V was pared by 0 bases and J by 6 bases, with 17 bases between. Germline V CDR1 and CDR2: MNHEY, SVGAGI. The CDR3 runs 16 residues. The sample here was peripheral blood, taken on day 0 of AZD1222 vaccination. This receptor was taken from an adult in good health. The V call is TRBV6-5, the J call TRBJ1-2; D is undetermined. The CDR3 sequence is CASSYSKKGKENGYTF. The CDR3 DNA sequence: TGTGCCAGCAGTTACTCGAAAAAGGGAAAGGAAAATGGCTACACCTTC.